This entry describes one T cell receptor (beta chain). Its specificity is unknown. The entry originates in a study of cytomegalovirus exposure and HLA in healthy donors. Findings of the study overall: Many donors carried some public TCRs, although rarity characterized most TCR sequences. Researchers counted about 150 TCR beta chains as cytomegalovirus-associated.

The CDR3 extends over 10 amino acids. Per the germline V gene, CDR1 is DFQATT and CDR2 is SNEGSKA (reference sequence). V lost 3 bases and J lost 10, with 7 bases in between. The method was immunoSEQ multiplex PCR; TCRdb's version includes in-frame clones alone and lacks a portion of them. The data show 150,000 to 200,000 clones, more than 70% seen once. The V gene is TRBV20-1, the J gene TRBJ2-1, with unresolved D. This TCR was sampled from a young man in good health and CMV-seropositive. Material: PBMCs. CDR3: CSASRQEQFF. The CDR3 coding sequence is TGCAGTGCTAGTCGTCAGGAGCAGTTCTTC.